The following is a TCR beta chain sequence with its context. The protocol was immunoSEQ multiplex PCR, while the TCRdb copy is restricted to in-frame clones and leaves out a portion. Among almost 85,000 clones listed, around 84% were seen once. From germline, CDR1 is SNHLY and CDR2 FYNNEI. This CDR3 is 14 amino acids long. Unmatched junction bases numbered 6, after V lost 8 bases and J lost 9 bases. This sample stems from a study of control samples from healthy donors and cancer patients. This chain links TRBV2 with TRBJ2-1; TRBD2 matches 14 bases. The sample consisted of PBMCs. This TCR was recovered from a man aged 60-69 years with head and neck cancer. CDR3 loop: CASRGTSGSSEQFF. The CDR3 coding sequence is TGTGCCAGCCGAGGGACTAGCGGGAGCTCTGAGCAGTTCTTC.